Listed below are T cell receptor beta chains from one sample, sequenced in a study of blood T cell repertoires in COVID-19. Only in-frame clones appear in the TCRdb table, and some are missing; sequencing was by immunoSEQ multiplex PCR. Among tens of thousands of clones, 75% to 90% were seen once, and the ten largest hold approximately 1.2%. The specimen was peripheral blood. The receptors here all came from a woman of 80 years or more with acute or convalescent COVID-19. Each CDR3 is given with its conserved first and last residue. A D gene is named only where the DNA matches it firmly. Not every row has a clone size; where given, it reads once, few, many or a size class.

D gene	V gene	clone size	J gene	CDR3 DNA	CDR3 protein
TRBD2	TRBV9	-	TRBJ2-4	TGTGCCAGCAGCGTCAGCGGGACGGGAGCCAAAAACATTCAGTACTTC	CASSVSGTGAKNIQYF
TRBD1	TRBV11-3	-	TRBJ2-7	TGTGCCAGCAGCCAAAGGACAGGGGCGTCCTACGAGCAGTACTTC	CASSQRTGASYEQYF
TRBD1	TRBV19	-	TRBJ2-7	TGTGCCAGTACAGCGGGACAGGGATCAAGCTACGAGCAGTACTTC	CASTAGQGSSYEQYF
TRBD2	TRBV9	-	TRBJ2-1	TGTGCCAGCAGCGTAAGCTCTAGCGGGGGGGCCTCGAACAATGAGCAGTTCTTC	CASSVSSSGGASNNEQFF
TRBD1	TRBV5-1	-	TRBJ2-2	TGCGCCAGCAGCTCCACAGGGGGCGACCTCCACGGGGAGCTGTTTTTT	CASSSTGGDLHGELFF
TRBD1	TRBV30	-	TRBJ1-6	TGTGCCTGGGCGACAGGGGGGAATTCACCCCTCCACTTT	CAWATGGNSPLHF
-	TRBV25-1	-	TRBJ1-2	TGTGCCAGCAGCCACGGACAGACCGACAACTATGGCTACACCTTC	CASSHGQTDNYGYTF
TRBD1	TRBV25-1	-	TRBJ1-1	TGTGCCAGCAGTGGAACAGGGGTGAACACTGAAGCTTTCTTT	CASSGTGVNTEAFF
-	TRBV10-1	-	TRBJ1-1	TGCGCCAGCCGACACCGGATGGACACTGAAGCTTTCTTT	CASRHRMDTEAFF
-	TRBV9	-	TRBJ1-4	TGTGCCAGCAGCGTAGGGAGGGTGAGTGAAAAACTGTTTTTT	CASSVGRVSEKLFF
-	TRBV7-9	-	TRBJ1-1	TGTGCCAGCAGCTTACCGACCAGGGCAGATAAAGCTTTCTTT	CASSLPTRADKAFF
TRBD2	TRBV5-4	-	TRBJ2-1	TGTGCCAGCAGCACGGCCGGGACTAGCGGGCGGTTGGAGCAGTTCTTC	CASSTAGTSGRLEQFF
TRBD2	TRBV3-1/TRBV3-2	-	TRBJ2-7	TGTGCCAGCAGCCATCTCGCGGGAGGGGCACACGAGCAGTACTTC	CASSHLAGGAHEQYF
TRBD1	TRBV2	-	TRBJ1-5	TGTGCCAGCAGTGAAATTCAGGGGGCAAATCAGCCCCAGCATTTT	CASSEIQGANQPQHF
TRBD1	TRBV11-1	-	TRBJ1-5	TGTGCCAGCAGCTTGAGACAGGGGAACGAACAGCCCCAGCATTTT	CASSLRQGNEQPQHF
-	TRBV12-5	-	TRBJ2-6	TGTGCTAGTGGTTTGGTATACCAGGGTAACTCTGGGGCCAACGTCCTGACTTTC	CASGLVYQGNSGANVLTF
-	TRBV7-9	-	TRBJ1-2	TGTGCCAGCAGCTTAGCGAGAAGGCCCCAGCGTTCTAACTATGGCTACACCTTC	CASSLARRPQRSNYGYTF
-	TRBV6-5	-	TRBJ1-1	TGTGCCAGCAGCCTCACTTTTGGGAACACTGAAGCTTTCTTT	CASSLTFGNTEAFF
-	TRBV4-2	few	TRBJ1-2	TGTGCCAGCAGCCAAGTTGAGGGAGTTGGCTACACCTTC	CASSQVEGVGYTF
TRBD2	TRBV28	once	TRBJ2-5	TGTGCCAGCACCCCGGGGGGCCAAGAGACCCAGTACTTC	CASTPGGQETQYF
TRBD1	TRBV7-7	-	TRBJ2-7	TGTGCCAGCAGCCCGTCTGGGACAGGGTTTTCCGAGCAGTACTTC	CASSPSGTGFSEQYF
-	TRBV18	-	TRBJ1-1	TGTGCCAGCTCACCACTTCAGGCGTCGAACACTGAAGCTTTCTTT	CASSPLQASNTEAFF
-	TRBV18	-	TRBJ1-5	TGTGCCAGCTCACCCCGTGGGGGGGGGCAAAGCAATCAGCCCCAGCATTTT	CASSPRGGGQSNQPQHF
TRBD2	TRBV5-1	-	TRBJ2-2	TGCGCCAGCAGCTTGGGAGGTAGCGGGAGAACCGGGGAGCTGTTTTTT	CASSLGGSGRTGELFF
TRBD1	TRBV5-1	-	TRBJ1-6	TGCGCCAGCAGCTTGCACGACAGGGCCAGCTCCTATAATTCACCCCTCCACTTT	CASSLHDRASSYNSPLHF
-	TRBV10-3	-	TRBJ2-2	TGTGCCATCAGTGAGACGGGACTCCAGAACACCGGGGAGCTGTTTTTT	CAISETGLQNTGELFF
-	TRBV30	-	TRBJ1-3	TGTGCCTGGAGGGCAGGCTCTGGAAACACCATATATTTT	CAWRAGSGNTIYF
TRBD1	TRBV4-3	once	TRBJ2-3	TGCGCCAGCAGCCAAGATCGGGGACAGGGTCCAGATACGCAGTATTTT	CASSQDRGQGPDTQYF
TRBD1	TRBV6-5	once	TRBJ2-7	TGTGCCAGCAGCAACCACAGGGGCGAATACGAGCAGTACTTC	CASSNHRGEYEQYF
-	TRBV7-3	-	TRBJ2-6	TGTGCCAGCAGCTCAGGCCAGCTCTCTGGGGCCAACGTCCTGACTTTC	CASSSGQLSGANVLTF
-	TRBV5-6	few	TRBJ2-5	TGTGCCAGCAGCACCCCGTCGGGGTACCAAGAGACCCAGTACTTC	CASSTPSGYQETQYF
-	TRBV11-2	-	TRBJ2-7	TGTGCCAGCAGCGTCACAGGGTTACGGGGCCACGAGCAGTACTTC	CASSVTGLRGHEQYF
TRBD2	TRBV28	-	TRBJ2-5	TGTGCCAGCAGTATTCGGGTAGCGGGAGCTCGAGAGACCCAGTACTTC	CASSIRVAGARETQYF